This is a list of T cell receptor beta chains from one sample in a study of Ad26.COV2.S vaccination and SARS-CoV-2 variants. Generated by immunoSEQ multiplex PCR, the TCRdb table keeps only in-frame clones and is missing some. The repertoire holds roughly 300,000 clones, with around 89% as singletons. The sample in question was peripheral blood, obtained in a trial of Ad26.COV2.S vaccine versus placebo. Source of these receptors: a person between 18 and 65 years old who received the Ad26.COV2.S COVID-19 vaccine or a placebo. CDR3s include the opening cysteine and the closing phenylalanine or tryptophan. The D gene is left open where the match is weak. Size is omitted from some rows. Given values are once, few, many or a class for expanded clones.

clone_size,d_call,j_call,v_call,cdr3_length,cdr3_nt,cdr3_aa
.,TRBD1,TRBJ1-1,TRBV29-1,13,TGCAGCGTTTACGACAGGGCCGGAACTGAAGCTTTCTTT,CSVYDRAGTEAFF
.,.,TRBJ2-7,TRBV25-1,16,TGTGCCAGCAGTGAAGCTTATGTCAGGAAGCTAAGCGAGCAGTACTTC,CASSEAYVRKLSEQYF
.,TRBD1,TRBJ1-6,TRBV7-6,16,TGTGCCAGCAGCTCACTCGGACAGGGTGGCAATTCACCCCTCCACTTT,CASSSLGQGGNSPLHF
.,TRBD1,TRBJ2-2,TRBV19,15,TGTGCCAGTAGTTTGGGACAGGGGGCGGCCGGGGAGCTGTTTTTT,CASSLGQGAAGELFF
.,.,TRBJ1-2,TRBV18,14,TGTGCCAGCTCACCAAACACAGATTTGGGAGGCTACACCTTC,CASSPNTDLGGYTF
.,.,TRBJ1-5,TRBV19,13,TGTGCCAGTAAGTCAGCTAACAATCAGCCCCAGCATTTT,CASKSANNQPQHF
.,.,TRBJ2-2,TRBV28,14,TGTGCCAGCAGTTTATTTTGGGGGGCCGGGGAGCTGTTTTTT,CASSLFWGAGELFF
.,TRBD2,TRBJ2-7,TRBV28,14,TGTGCCAGCAGTGGAGCGGGAGAGGGTAGAGAGCAGTACTTC,CASSGAGEGREQYF
.,.,TRBJ1-1,TRBV7-2,14,TGTGCCAGCAGCTTGGGGGGCGCCCACACTGAAGCTTTCTTT,CASSLGGAHTEAFF
.,TRBD1,TRBJ2-3,TRBV5-6,17,TGTGCCAGCAGCCCGCCTTGGGGGGGACAGGGAACAGATACGCAGTATTTT,CASSPPWGGQGTDTQYF
few,.,TRBJ2-4,TRBV30,11,TGTGCCTGGAGTGGGGAAAACATTCAGTACTTC,CAWSGENIQYF
.,.,TRBJ1-5,TRBV5-8,13,TGTGCCAGCAGCTTGGGGATAGATCAGCCCCAGCATTTT,CASSLGIDQPQHF
.,.,TRBJ1-1,TRBV12-3/TRBV12-4,13,TGTGCCAGCAGTTATGCCAGCAACACTGAAGCTTTCTTT,CASSYASNTEAFF
.,.,TRBJ1-1,TRBV11-2,15,TGTGCCAGCAGCCTCGCGGACGGGGTGGGAACTGAAGCTTTCTTT,CASSLADGVGTEAFF
.,.,TRBJ2-2,TRBV5-1,14,TGCGCCAGCAGCGCGACAGTGAACACCGGGGAGCTGTTTTTT,CASSATVNTGELFF
few,TRBD1,TRBJ2-7,TRBV18,14,TGTGCCAGCTCACCAACGACAGGGAATTACGAGCAGTACTTC,CASSPTTGNYEQYF
few,TRBD2,TRBJ2-1,TRBV12-3/TRBV12-4,12,TGTGCCAGCAGCCAGGGACTAAGGAGGCAGCTCTTC,CASSQGLRRQLF
.,.,TRBJ1-2,TRBV14,14,TGTGCCAGCAGCCATGGTCTGGGGAGCTATGGCTACACCTTC,CASSHGLGSYGYTF
.,.,TRBJ2-7,TRBV7-2,12,TGTGCCAGCAGCTTGTTGGCTGGCGAGCAGTACTTC,CASSLLAGEQYF
.,.,TRBJ1-1,TRBV6-5,15,TGTGCCAGCAGTTACTCGGGTCGGAGGAACACTGAAGCTTTCTTT,CASSYSGRRNTEAFF
.,TRBD1,TRBJ1-4,TRBV28,14,TGTGCCAGCAGTTCGGGACAGGTTTTTGAAAAACTGTTTTTT,CASSSGQVFEKLFF
once,.,TRBJ2-1,TRBV19,17,TGTGCCAGTAGTTTCAGACAGGAGGAAATAATTTACAATGAGCAGTTCTTC,CASSFRQEEIIYNEQFF
.,.,TRBJ2-7,TRBV19,15,TGTGCCAGTAGTCCCTCTATACCTTCAGCCTACGAGCAGTACTTC,CASSPSIPSAYEQYF
.,.,TRBJ2-7,TRBV7-9,14,TGTGCCAGCAGCTTATCTGGGGCATCCTACGAGCAGTACTTC,CASSLSGASYEQYF
.,.,TRBJ2-2,TRBV19,13,TGTGCCAGTAGTGGAGAGAACACCGGGGAGCTGTTTTTT,CASSGENTGELFF
.,.,TRBJ1-3,TRBV19,17,TGTGCCAGTAGAGGCCGGAGACAGGACCACTCTGGAAACACCATATATTTT,CASRGRRQDHSGNTIYF
.,.,TRBJ1-6,TRBV6-2/TRBV6-3,11,TGTGCCAGCAGTTACGGATTCGAAGTCCACTTT,CASSYGFEVHF
.,.,TRBJ2-1,TRBV27,12,TGTGCCAGGCCTAGGGGGTACAATGAGCAGTTCTTC,CARPRGYNEQFF
.,TRBD2,TRBJ2-3,TRBV19,15,TGTGCCAGTAGTATAGGACTAGCGGGAGCAGATACGCAGTATTTT,CASSIGLAGADTQYF
few,.,TRBJ2-7,TRBV5-5,14,TGTGCCAGCAGCTTGGACGGGGTGGTTTACGAGCAGTACTTC,CASSLDGVVYEQYF
.,TRBD1,TRBJ1-1,TRBV5-4,14,TGTGCCAGCAGCTTGGAGGGGGCTCGAACTGAAGCTTTCTTT,CASSLEGARTEAFF
.,.,TRBJ2-1,TRBV7-2,16,TGTGCCAGCAGCTTAGGCGGGGCACCTTCCTACAATGAGCAGTTCTTC,CASSLGGAPSYNEQFF
.,.,TRBJ1-2,TRBV6-1,17,TGTGCCAGCAGTGAAGGACGTAGGACGGCGGAGAACTATGGCTACACCTTC,CASSEGRRTAENYGYTF
.,TRBD1,TRBJ1-1,TRBV5-1,15,TGCGCCAGCAGCTCTTTGACAGGGACCAACACTGAAGCTTTCTTT,CASSSLTGTNTEAFF
.,.,TRBJ1-5,TRBV21-1,14,TGTGCCAGCAGCGCCAGAGGGGTCGGTCAGCCCCAGCATTTT,CASSARGVGQPQHF
.,TRBD1,TRBJ1-2,TRBV28,13,TGTGCCATACGGACAGGGGGAACCTATGGCTACACCTTC,CAIRTGGTYGYTF
once,TRBD2,TRBJ2-7,TRBV5-1,13,TGCGCCAGCAGCTTGTCTAGCGGCTACGAGCAGTACTTC,CASSLSSGYEQYF
few,.,TRBJ1-1,TRBV4-2,15,TGTGCCAGCAGCCAAGATTTGGGGCAGAACACTGAAGCTTTCTTT,CASSQDLGQNTEAFF
.,.,TRBJ2-3,TRBV6-2/TRBV6-3,11,TGTGCCAGCAGTTACTCGATCCGTTGGTATTTT,CASSYSIRWYF
.,.,TRBJ1-2,TRBV6-1,16,TGTGCCAGCAGTGAAGGCAGGGGTTGGTCTAACTATGGCTACACCTTC,CASSEGRGWSNYGYTF
once,.,TRBJ2-2,TRBV13,14,TGTGCCAGCAGCTTCGGTGGGAACACCGGGGAGCTGTTTTTT,CASSFGGNTGELFF
.,.,TRBJ2-7,TRBV25-1,13,TGTGCCAGCAGTCGGACGGGGGCCGGGGAGCAGTACTTC,CASSRTGAGEQYF
.,.,TRBJ2-1,TRBV10-3,14,TGTGCCATCAGTGAGAATGGGGCCGGGACTGGATTGTTCTTC,CAISENGAGTGLFF
.,.,TRBJ2-5,TRBV5-1,12,TGCGCCAGCAGCTTGAACCAAGAGACCCAGTACTTC,CASSLNQETQYF
.,.,TRBJ1-1,TRBV5-4,14,TGTGCCAGCAGCTTGGGGGGCCCTGACACTGAAGCTTTCTTT,CASSLGGPDTEAFF
.,.,TRBJ2-1,TRBV24-1,15,TGTGCCACCAGTGGCCAGGCGAAACAAGTTAATGAGCAGTTCTTC,CATSGQAKQVNEQFF
.,TRBD1,TRBJ1-1,TRBV5-6,15,TGTGCCAGCAGCTGGGACAGCTTTGAAGACACTGAAGCTTTCTTT,CASSWDSFEDTEAFF